These T cell receptor beta chains were read from a single sample in a study of blood T cell repertoires in COVID-19. TCRdb's table, derived via immunoSEQ multiplex PCR, lists solely in-frame clones and lacks some. The table records about 190,000 clones, 84% of them present only once. The source material was PBMCs or T cells enriched from blood (not recorded which). These receptors all come from a woman in her twenties or thirties who had recovered from COVID-19. The CDR3 runs from the conserved cysteine through the conserved F or W. The D gene is left open where the match is weak. Rows may omit the clone size; those that give it use once, few, many or a size class.

TRBJ2-3	TRBV5-1	NA	NA	TGCGCCAGCAGCTTGAACAGGGATACAGATACGCAGTATTTT	CASSLNRDTDTQYF
TRBJ2-2	TRBV19	NA	NA	TGTGCCAGTAGTATATTAGGACAGAACACCGGGGAGCTGTTTTTT	CASSILGQNTGELFF
TRBJ1-6	TRBV19	many	NA	TGTGCCAGTAGGAGGCCTGGGGCAGATTCACCCCTCCACTTT	CASRRPGADSPLHF
TRBJ2-5	TRBV3-1/TRBV3-2	NA	TRBD1	TGTGCCAGCAGCCTTACAGGGGGCCTGACGTACTTC	CASSLTGGLTYF
TRBJ1-1	TRBV29-1	NA	TRBD1	TGCAGCGGAACAGGGGGCTCCAGGTACACTGAAGCTTTCTTT	CSGTGGSRYTEAFF
TRBJ2-3	TRBV7-9	once	NA	TGTGCCAGCACCTCGTCCCCGGAGGGGGCAAGCGCAGATACGCAGTATTTT	CASTSSPEGASADTQYF
TRBJ2-7	TRBV7-3	NA	NA	TGTGCCAGCAGCTTAGTTCAGGGTTTCGGCGAGCAGTACTTC	CASSLVQGFGEQYF
TRBJ1-4	TRBV28	NA	NA	TGTGCCAGCAGTTTTGGAACAGGGTTGTTTTTT	CASSFGTGLFF
TRBJ1-5	TRBV28	NA	NA	TGTGCCAGCATTCGCGGAGATCAGCCCCAGCATTTT	CASIRGDQPQHF
TRBJ1-3	TRBV5-4	NA	TRBD1	TGTGCCAGCAGCTTCAGACAGGGAGCTGGAAACACCATATATTTT	CASSFRQGAGNTIYF
TRBJ2-3	TRBV4-1	NA	NA	TGCGCCAGCAGCCAAGAGACTAGAGGCTGGGATACGCAGTATTTT	CASSQETRGWDTQYF
TRBJ1-2	TRBV30	NA	TRBD1	TGTGCCTGGAGTCCGACAGGGAATGGCTACACCTTC	CAWSPTGNGYTF
TRBJ1-3	TRBV28	NA	NA	TGTGCCAGCAGTTCTGACACCCTTTACAGCTCTGGAAACACCATATATTTT	CASSSDTLYSSGNTIYF
TRBJ1-2	TRBV27	few	NA	TGTGCCAGCAGTCCAGGGACTTTCAATGGCTACACCTTC	CASSPGTFNGYTF
TRBJ1-4	TRBV27	NA	NA	TGTGCCAGCAGTTTACTGGGGGCGACTAATGAAAAACTGTTTTTT	CASSLLGATNEKLFF
TRBJ2-7	TRBV2	once	TRBD1	TGTGCCAGCTTGAACCGGGACAGGGTTGACGAGCAGTACTTC	CASLNRDRVDEQYF
TRBJ2-3	TRBV19	NA	TRBD1	TGTGCCAGTAGTAGGGACAGGGGCTTTAAGACAGATACGCAGTATTTT	CASSRDRGFKTDTQYF
TRBJ1-2	TRBV7-9	NA	TRBD1	TGTGCCAGCAGCTTGGGACAGGATGATGGCTACACCTTC	CASSLGQDDGYTF
TRBJ1-2	TRBV10-3	few	NA	TGTGCCATCAGTGGCCCCCGCGAGGTCGCTAACTATGGCTACACCTTC	CAISGPREVANYGYTF
TRBJ2-7	TRBV15	few	TRBD2	TGTGCCACCAGCACCACTAGCGGGAGGGCCGGGGAGCAGTACTTC	CATSTTSGRAGEQYF
TRBJ1-1	TRBV28	NA	NA	TGTGCCAGCAGTTTCCGCGGCAGGGGAATCGGGACTGAAGCTTTCTTT	CASSFRGRGIGTEAFF
TRBJ2-2	TRBV4-2	once	TRBD1	TGTGCCAGCACCCCCCGGACAGGGGTAACCGGGGAGCTGTTTTTT	CASTPRTGVTGELFF
TRBJ1-4	TRBV29-1	NA	NA	TGCAGCGTTGGAAGGGCACAGGGAGCAACTAATGAAAAACTGTTTTTT	CSVGRAQGATNEKLFF
TRBJ2-7	TRBV12-3/TRBV12-4	few	TRBD2	TGTGCCAGCAGGATAGCGGGACCCTACGAGCAGTACTTC	CASRIAGPYEQYF
TRBJ2-7	TRBV11-2	NA	TRBD1	TGTGCCAGCAGCTTAGAAGGGACAGGGAATAAGCAGTACTTC	CASSLEGTGNKQYF
TRBJ1-1	TRBV11-3	NA	NA	TGTGCCCCGCCTCGGGGGGGAAACACTGAAGCTTTCTTT	CAPPRGGNTEAFF
TRBJ1-6	TRBV25-1	NA	NA	TGTGCCAGCAGTGACACAGGATATAATTCACCCCTCCACTTT	CASSDTGYNSPLHF
TRBJ1-4	TRBV2	NA	NA	TGTGCCAGCAGTGAGGCAGGGAATGAAAAACTGTTTTTT	CASSEAGNEKLFF
TRBJ2-7	TRBV29-1	once	TRBD2	TGCAGCGTTGAATCGGAGGGAGGGAATTCCTACGAGCAGTACTTC	CSVESEGGNSYEQYF
TRBJ1-3	TRBV18	NA	TRBD1	TGTGCCAGCTCACTGGGGACAGGCAACTCTGGAAACACCATATATTTT	CASSLGTGNSGNTIYF
TRBJ2-3	TRBV27	NA	NA	TGTGCCAGCAGTCCAACTTTAAGGCAGGCGAGCACAGATACGCAGTATTTT	CASSPTLRQASTDTQYF
TRBJ1-2	TRBV7-6	NA	TRBD1	TGTGCCAGCAGCTTAGGAGTGGGACAGGGGGCTTATGGCTACACCTTC	CASSLGVGQGAYGYTF
TRBJ1-1	TRBV10-3	NA	NA	TGTGCCATCAGTAAGAAGGCGGACACTGAAGCTTTCTTT	CAISKKADTEAFF
TRBJ1-1	TRBV12-3/TRBV12-4	NA	NA	TGTGCCAGCAACACACAGGGTGCCACTGAAGCTTTCTTT	CASNTQGATEAFF
TRBJ1-3	TRBV11-1	few	TRBD1	TGTGCCAGCAGCTCTACAGGGGCCGGAAACACCATATATTTT	CASSSTGAGNTIYF
TRBJ1-2	TRBV7-2	NA	NA	TGTGCCAGCAGCCTCCGGGGTGTCTATGGCTACACCTTC	CASSLRGVYGYTF
TRBJ2-3	TRBV3-1/TRBV3-2	NA	NA	TGTGCCAGCAGCCAAACGGGAAGACTCGATACGCAGTATTTT	CASSQTGRLDTQYF
TRBJ1-1	TRBV10-2	NA	TRBD1	TGCGCCAGCAGTGAGTCGGGGGACAGGTTAATGAACACTGAAGCTTTCTTT	CASSESGDRLMNTEAFF
TRBJ2-5	TRBV28	NA	NA	TGTGCCAGCAGTTCGACGACAACGCCGGAGACCCAGTACTTC	CASSSTTTPETQYF
TRBJ1-5	TRBV19	NA	NA	TGTGCCAGTAGTATGGGCCCCCTTGTGACCCAGCATTTT	CASSMGPLVTQHF